This TCR beta chain was found in a study of a mutant IDH1 vaccine in newly diagnosed glioma. Study-level background: Patients under treatment included about 60% males and approximately 38% females and had a mean age of approximately 44 years. Receipt of radiotherapy, temozolomide, or both preceded the study, and most received both. Whole-study results and caveats: Induction of immune responses by the vaccine occurred in roughly 93% of patients.

Germline-derived CDR1 and CDR2 are SGHRS and YFSETQ. The CDR3 has 14 amino acids. Trimming stripped 2 bases from V and 2 bases from J, with 11 bases between. Generated by immunoSEQ multiplex PCR, the TCRdb table keeps only in-frame clones and is missing some. The sample lists about 92,000 clones, about four fifths occurring once. Time point denoted: baseline, week 1 (first vaccination visit). Treatment: pre-vaccination baseline after standard-of-care therapy. A remark on this clone: Its antigen is as yet unknown.

The sequenced sample was PBMCs, obtained from a glioma patient treated with radiotherapy, temozolomide or both. J is TRBJ2-7 and V is TRBV5-1, with D possibly matching TRBD1 (5 bases). The TCR originated in a woman aged 45-59 years with glioma. CDR3 nucleotide sequence: TGCGCCAGCAGCTTAGGCAGGGCTACCTACGAGCAGTACTTC. Translation gives CASSLGRATYEQYF.